The 19 T cell receptor beta chains presented below share a single source sample, sequenced in a study of cytomegalovirus exposure and HLA in healthy donors. Repertoires were generated with immunoSEQ multiplex PCR, while TCRdb's copy carries only in-frame clones and drops some. This sample has 280,000 or so clones, with approximately 87% found just once. The sample was PBMCs. The source of these receptors is a woman between 18 and 30 years old in good health and CMV-seronegative.

The chain is built from TRBV15 and TRBJ2-7, with D maybe TRBD1 (6 bases). From germline, CDR1 is LNHNV and CDR2 YYDKDF (reference sequence). The CDR3 extends over 18 amino acids. Trimming took 2 bases from V and 2 from J, leaving 22 bases between them. The CDR3 nucleotides are TGTGCCACCAGCAGAAGTTTTATGTCGACAGGTTCCACCTACGAGCAGTACTTC. As protein: CATSRSFMSTGSTYEQYF.

The rearrangement uses TRBV11-1 and TRBJ2-7; TRBD2 matches at 7 bases. This CDR3 has 13 residues. CDR1 is SGHAT, CDR2 FQDESV, per germline (reference sequence). Trimming cost V 4 bases and J 5 bases; bases outside gene matches: 5. The chain's CDR3 is CASSSLAVDEQYF. In nucleotides, the CDR3 is TGTGCCAGCAGCTCTCTAGCGGTCGACGAGCAGTACTTC.

Points on this clone: At one boundary the junction diverges from the germline segment, which might be a read error. CDR3 bases: TGTGCCAGCACTGAAGAGACGGGGAAGCAGTTCTTC. This sequence encodes CASTEETGKQFF. The chain couples TRBV25-1 to TRBJ2-1, with D perhaps TRBD2 (5 bases). There are 12 residues in the CDR3. Germline assignment: CDR1 MGHDK and CDR2 SYGVNS.

This clone was observed a single time. The V gene is TRBV19, the J gene TRBJ2-1; the match to TRBD2 covers 13 bases. Germline CDR1 is LNHDA and CDR2 is SQIVND (reference sequence). With 7 bases clipped from V and 9 bases from J, the junction kept 9 bases outside the gene matches. This CDR3 is 15 amino acids long. CDR3 region: CASTSVGLAGREQFF. Here the CDR3 DNA reads TGTGCCAGTACTTCAGTGGGACTAGCGGGACGTGAGCAGTTCTTC.

The chain has TRBV7-8 and TRBJ1-1, with a possible D match to TRBD1 (6 bases). CDR3 length: 13 residues. V lost 5 bases and J 1 base, leaving 8 bases between the germline ends. Germline CDR1 and CDR2: SGHVS and FQNEAQ. This CDR3 reads CASSQDRNTEAFF. CDR3 nucleotide sequence: TGTGCCAGCAGCCAGGACAGGAACACTGAAGCTTTCTTT.

This clone was counted a single time. The genes are TRBV20-1 and TRBJ2-1; D might be TRBD2 (6 bases). CDR3 length: 11 residues. Trimming shortened V by 6 bases and J by 10 bases, and 13 bases separated the two germline ends. The germline gives CDR1 DFQATT, CDR2 SNEGSKA (reference sequence). The DNA of the CDR3 is TGCAGTGCGAGACTAGTCTTGGAGCAGTTCTTC. This sequence encodes CSARLVLEQFF.

This chain connects TRBV5-1 to TRBJ1-1; 9 bases are a match to TRBD1. Germline V lookup: CDR1 SGHRS, CDR2 YFSETQ. The ends lost 4 bases at V and 1 base at J; junction bases unmatched: 2. This CDR3 contains 14 residues. In DNA, the CDR3 is TGCGCCAGCAGCGGACAGGGGCGGAACACTGAAGCTTTCTTT. Encoded protein: CASSGQGRNTEAFF.

This clone came up many times. Other DNA variants within this sample encode the same CDR3. The rearrangement links TRBV25-1 to TRBJ1-2; perhaps TRBD1 as D (5 bases). V was clipped by 3 bases and J by 4 bases, with 15 bases between them. The CDR3 contains 15 residues. The germline V gene has CDR1 MGHDK and CDR2 SYGVNS. The chain's CDR3 is CASSDREGLTYGYTF. CDR3 DNA: TGTGCCAGCAGTGACAGGGAGGGATTAACCTATGGCTACACCTTC.

The chain uses TRBV9 and TRBJ2-7, with D perhaps matching TRBD2 (5 bases). In germline, CDR1 is SGDLS, CDR2 YYNGEE. V lost 0 bases, J lost 9 bases, and 13 bases lay in between. The CDR3 is made up of 13 amino acids. CDR3 nucleotide sequence: TGTGCCAGCAGCGTAGCTACGGGCGGGCTGCAGTACTTC. Translation: CASSVATGGLQYF. The full variable domain, with the rest looked up from reference TRBV9 and TRBJ2-7, is DSGVTQTPKHLITATGQRVTLRCSPRSGDLSVYWYQQSLDQGLQFLIQYYNGEERAKGNILERFSAQQFPDLHSELNLSSLELGDSALYFCASSVATGGLQYFGPGTRLTVT.

The J gene is TRBJ1-5, the V gene TRBV28; D may be TRBD1 (5 bases). CDR1 and CDR2 (germline): MDHEN, SYDVKM. CDR3 size: 15 residues. Trimming left V 6 bases short and J 5 bases short, with 17 bases between. The CDR3 sequence is CASRSRDREYQPQHF. The CDR3 DNA follows: TGTGCCAGCAGAAGTAGGGACCGGGAGTATCAGCCCCAGCATTTT.

This chain uses TRBV28 with TRBJ2-3, with 7 bases matching TRBD2. Germline assignment: CDR1 MDHEN and CDR2 SYDVKM. The CDR3 runs to 14 residues. Unmatched junction bases numbered 3, after V lost 5 bases and J lost 1 base. The DNA for the CDR3 is TGTGCCAGCAGTAATGGGGGGGGCACAGATACGCAGTATTTT. Translating gives CASSNGGGTDTQYF. The full variable domain, with the rest looked up from reference TRBV28 and TRBJ2-3, is DVKVTQSSRYLVKRTGEKVFLECVQDMDHENMFWYRQDPGLGLRLIYFSYDVKMKEKGDIPEGYSVSREKKERFSLILESASTNQTSMYLCASSNGGGTDTQYFGPGTRLTVL.

This sequence joins TRBV27 and TRBJ2-7, with 10 bases aligning to TRBD2. Unmatched junction bases numbered 8, after V lost 4 bases and J lost 2 bases. This CDR3 region has 16 residues. CDR1 MNHEY and CDR2 SMNVEV come from the germline V gene (reference sequence). CDR3 amino acids: CASSYTGTSVPYEQYF. CDR3 DNA: TGTGCCAGCAGTTACACCGGGACTAGCGTCCCCTACGAGCAGTACTTC.

The chain is built from TRBV18 and TRBJ1-1; the D is unclear. The CDR3 runs to 14 residues. Germline assignment: CDR1 KGHSH and CDR2 LQKENI. Trimming removed 2 bases from V and 8 bases from J, with 15 bases in between. CDR3 sequence (DNA): TGTGCCAGCTCACCAGAGGCGGCAGCCTCAGAAGCTTTCTTT. Protein: CASSPEAAASEAFF.

J is TRBJ2-7 and V is TRBV14; D is possibly TRBD2 (5 bases). V lost 2 bases and J lost 9, with 11 bases in between. The CDR3 totals 12 residues. The V gene's germline CDR1 is SGHDN and CDR2 FVKESK. The CDR3 here is CASSQTRAGQYF. CDR3 DNA sequence: TGTGCCAGCAGCCAAACTAGAGCCGGGCAGTACTTC.

This sequence joins TRBV15 and TRBJ1-3, with D perhaps matching TRBD1 (5 bases). With 1 base removed from V and 7 bases from J, the gap between germline ends came to 14 bases. The CDR3 consists of 15 residues. CDR1 and CDR2 (germline): LNHNV, YYDKDF (reference sequence). CDR3 protein: CATSRVGAGRNTIYF. Written as DNA, the CDR3 is TGTGCCACCAGCAGAGTTGGGGCTGGGAGGAACACCATATATTTT.

The V call is TRBV28, the J call TRBJ2-5; tentatively, D is TRBD1 (5 bases). Between the trimmed V and J ends, which lost 3 bases and 6 bases, there was a span of 8 bases. The CDR3 contains 12 residues. Germline values: CDR1 MDHEN, CDR2 SYDVKM. The CDR3 sequence: CASSLGLQTQYF. Here the CDR3 DNA reads TGTGCCAGCAGTTTGGGGCTGCAGACCCAGTACTTC.

This chain joins TRBV7-8 and TRBJ2-7; tentative D call: TRBD2 (6 bases). V was shortened by 5 bases and J by 4 bases, with 15 bases between the two germline ends. This CDR3 has 14 amino acids. CDR1 is SGHVS, CDR2 FQNEAQ, per germline. CDR3 region: CASSEGRMAYEQYF. The CDR3 DNA reads TGTGCCAGCAGCGAGGGGAGGATGGCTTACGAGCAGTACTTC.

This clone is a singleton in its sample. DNA for the CDR3: TGCGCCAGCAGCTTGCCTAGCGGGAGGGACAAAACCTACGAGCAGTACTTC. Translated: CASSLPSGRDKTYEQYF. The chain joins TRBV5-1 to TRBJ2-7, with TRBD2 identical over 12 bases. Germline loops: CDR1 SGHRS, CDR2 YFSETQ. V trimming: 1 base; J trimming: 2 bases; junction bases outside the gene matches: 7. The CDR3 loop spans 17 amino acids.

The V gene is TRBV7-2, the J gene TRBJ2-7; D is ambiguous. Germline CDR1 is SGHTA and CDR2 is FQGNSA. The CDR3 length is 13 residues. V gave up 3 bases and J gave up 6 bases, with 12 bases separating them. For the CDR3, the DNA is TGTGCCAGCAGCTTGCAACCTATCCTCGAGCAGTACTTC. This encodes CASSLQPILEQYF.